This paragraph reports one TCR beta chain. Germline CDR1 reads MGHDK; CDR2 reads SYGVNS. The V gene lost 6 bases and the J gene lost 6 bases, with 14 bases spanning the gap. This CDR3 has 13 amino acids. This sample stems from a study of control samples from healthy donors and cancer patients. Profiled with immunoSEQ multiplex PCR; TCRdb holds only in-frame clones, not every one. The sample shows fewer than 90,000 clones, around nine tenths of them seen only once. The V gene is TRBV25-1, the J gene TRBJ1-1; D might be TRBD1 (5 bases). The sequenced sample was blood. This receptor was identified in a woman between 50 and 59 years old in good health. CDR3 sequence reads: CASRSRGSAEAFF. As DNA, the CDR3 is TGTGCCAGCAGGTCTAGGGGAAGTGCTGAAGCTTTCTTT.